These 9 T cell receptor beta chains came from one sample sequenced in a study of control samples from healthy donors and cancer patients. Sequencing used immunoSEQ multiplex PCR; TCRdb keeps in-frame clones, though not all of them. Found here are 70,000 to 75,000 clones, roughly nine tenths of them singletons; the top ten hold 4%. What was sequenced was blood. The receptor set was obtained from a woman aged 45-59 years in good health.

This chain links TRBV14 with TRBJ2-4, with D possibly TRBD1 on 6 matching bases. Germline CDR1 reads SGHDN; CDR2 reads FVKESK. V was pared by 0 bases and J by 11 bases, with 14 bases between. The CDR3 is made up of 14 amino acids. CDR3 nucleotide sequence: TGTGCCAGCAGCCAAGATTCAGGGGTGTTGGTTCAGTACTTC. Amino acids: CASSQDSGVLVQYF.

The rearrangement joins TRBV11-3 to TRBJ2-1, with 7 bases identical to TRBD2. The junction had 6 bases not matched to a gene; V was cut back by 5 bases and J by 2 bases. This CDR3 has 15 residues. Germline V lookup: CDR1 SGHNT, CDR2 YENEEA. CDR3 sequence (DNA): TGTGCCAGCAGCCCCAGCGGGAACGCCTACAATGAGCAGTTCTTC. This encodes CASSPSGNAYNEQFF.

This clone has just one count. J is TRBJ2-5 and V is TRBV19, with 11 bases aligning to TRBD2. This CDR3 has 17 amino acids. Per the germline V gene, CDR1 is LNHDA and CDR2 is SQIVND (reference sequence). J gave up 6 bases and V 3 bases, and 12 bases lay outside the gene matches. CDR3 loop: CASSIAITSGSRKTQYF. The CDR3 DNA reads TGTGCCAGTAGTATTGCGATAACTAGCGGGAGTAGGAAGACCCAGTACTTC.

This clone was counted a few times. V usage is TRBV28 and J usage is TRBJ1-2; D unresolved. Germline V CDR1 and CDR2: MDHEN, SYDVKM. V was shortened by 6 bases and J by 3 bases, with 11 bases between the two germline ends. CDR3 length: 13 residues. The CDR3 region is CASRYPRDYGYTF. CDR3 nucleotide sequence: TGTGCCAGCAGATATCCTCGAGACTATGGCTACACCTTC.

The chain uses TRBV28 and TRBJ1-5; no reliable D call. From germline, CDR1 is MDHEN and CDR2 SYDVKM. The V gene lost 5 bases and the J gene lost 0 bases, with 14 bases spanning the gap. The CDR3 consists of 16 residues. CDR3 region: CASSPQRGGSNQPQHF. The CDR3 DNA reads TGTGCCAGCAGTCCTCAACGGGGTGGTAGCAATCAGCCCCAGCATTTT.

The chain links TRBV2 to TRBJ2-2, with D perhaps being TRBD1 or TRBD2 (5 bases each). V lost 5 bases and J lost 1, with 14 bases in between. Germline CDR1 reads SNHLY; CDR2 reads FYNNEI. This CDR3 has 16 amino acids. CDR3 amino acids: CASSFIRDLNTGELFF. The CDR3 DNA sequence: TGTGCCAGCAGTTTTATTCGGGACCTGAACACCGGGGAGCTGTTTTTT.

The rearrangement links TRBV4-2 to TRBJ2-2; D is unresolved. Germline lookup yields CDR1 LGHNA and CDR2 YNFKEQ. V dropped 0 bases and J dropped 6 bases, with 14 bases sitting between them. The CDR3 is made up of 16 amino acids. CDR3 coding DNA: TGTGCCAGCAGCCAAGAGGTCGGGTGGGTAGCCGGGGAGCTGTTTTTT. Translating it yields CASSQEVGWVAGELFF.

The rearrangement links TRBV9 to TRBJ2-1, with D possibly TRBD1 on 5 matching bases. V was clipped by 3 bases and J by 9 bases, with 13 bases between them. The CDR3 is 13 residues long. Germline values: CDR1 SGDLS, CDR2 YYNGEE. This CDR3 reads CASSASGIGEQFF. Written as DNA, the CDR3 is TGTGCCAGCAGCGCCTCAGGGATTGGTGAGCAGTTCTTC.

The rearrangement uses TRBV18 and TRBJ1-4; the D gene is possibly TRBD1 (6 bases). This CDR3 spans 15 amino acids. Germline lookup yields CDR1 KGHSH and CDR2 LQKENI. V gave up 3 bases and J gave up 8 bases, with 16 bases separating them. CDR3 sequence (DNA): TGTGCCAGCTCACCTTCACAGGGCAGGAGGGAAAAACTGTTTTTT. Translation gives CASSPSQGRREKLFF.